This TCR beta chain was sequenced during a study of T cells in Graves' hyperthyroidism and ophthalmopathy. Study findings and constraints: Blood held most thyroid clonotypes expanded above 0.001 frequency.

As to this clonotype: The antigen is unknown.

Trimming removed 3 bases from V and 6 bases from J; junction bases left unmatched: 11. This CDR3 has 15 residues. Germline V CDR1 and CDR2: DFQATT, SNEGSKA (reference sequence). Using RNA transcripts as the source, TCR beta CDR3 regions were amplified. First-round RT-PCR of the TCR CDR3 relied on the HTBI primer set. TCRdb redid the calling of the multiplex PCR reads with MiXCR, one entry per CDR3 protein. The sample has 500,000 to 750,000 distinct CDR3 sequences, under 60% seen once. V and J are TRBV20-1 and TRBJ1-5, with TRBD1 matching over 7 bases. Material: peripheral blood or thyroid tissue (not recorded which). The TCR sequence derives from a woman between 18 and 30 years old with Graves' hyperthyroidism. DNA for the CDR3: TGCAGTGCTAGCGACAGGGTCGGGCTTGGTCAGCCCCAGCATTTT. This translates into CSASDRVGLGQPQHF.